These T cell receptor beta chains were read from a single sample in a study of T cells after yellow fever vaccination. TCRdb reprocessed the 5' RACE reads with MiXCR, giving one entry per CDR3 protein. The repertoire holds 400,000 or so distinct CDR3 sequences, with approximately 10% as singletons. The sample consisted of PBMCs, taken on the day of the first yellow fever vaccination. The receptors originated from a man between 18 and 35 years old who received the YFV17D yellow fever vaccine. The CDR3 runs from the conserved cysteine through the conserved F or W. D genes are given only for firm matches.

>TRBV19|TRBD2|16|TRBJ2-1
CASHGLAGVAYNEQFF
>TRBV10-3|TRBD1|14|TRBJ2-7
CAIRGQGRAYEQYF
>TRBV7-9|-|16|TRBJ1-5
CASSLGWGADNQPQHF
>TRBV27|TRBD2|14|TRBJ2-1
CASNGGGTYNEQFF
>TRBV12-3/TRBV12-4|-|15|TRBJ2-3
CASSRTWTSTDTQYF
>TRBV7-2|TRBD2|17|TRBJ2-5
CASSLDPGLAGEETQYF
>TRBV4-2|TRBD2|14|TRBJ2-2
CASSQDKRGGELFF
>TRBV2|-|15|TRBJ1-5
CATRGTSHSNQPQHF
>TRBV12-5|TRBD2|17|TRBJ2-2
CASGLRDLAGGPKELFF
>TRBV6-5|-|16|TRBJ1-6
CASSYVRGKGNSPLHF
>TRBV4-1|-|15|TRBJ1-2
CASSQPTGRNYGYTF
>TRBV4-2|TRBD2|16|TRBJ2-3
CASSPGLAGGPDTQYF
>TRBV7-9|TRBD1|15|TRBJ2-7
CASSIPGQVLYEQYF
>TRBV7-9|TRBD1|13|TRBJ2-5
CASIGQGQETQYF
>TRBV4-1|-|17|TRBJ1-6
CASSHPKTGLYNSPLHF
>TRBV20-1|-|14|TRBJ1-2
CSAREPPRKDGYTF
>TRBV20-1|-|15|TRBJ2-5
CSAPNPTGGGETQYF
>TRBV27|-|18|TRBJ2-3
CASSFNIRTGRGTDTQYF
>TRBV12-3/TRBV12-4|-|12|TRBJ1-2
CASSLWSYGYTF
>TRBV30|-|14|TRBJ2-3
CAWSVETGTDTQYF
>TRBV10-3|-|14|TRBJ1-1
CAISESEEVPEAFF
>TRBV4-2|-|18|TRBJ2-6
CASSPTLGRSSGANVLTF
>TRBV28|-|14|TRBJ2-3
CASTLSPGAYTQYF
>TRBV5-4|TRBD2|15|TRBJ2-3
CASSFVGGAADTQYF
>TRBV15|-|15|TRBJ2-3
CATSRGKRSTDTQYF
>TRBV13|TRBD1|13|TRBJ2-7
CASTRQGLYEQYF
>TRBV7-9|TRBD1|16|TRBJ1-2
CASSLQGAGNIGGYTF
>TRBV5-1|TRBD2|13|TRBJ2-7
CASSIGLAGEQYF
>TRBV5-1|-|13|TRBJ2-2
CASSFDSTGELFF
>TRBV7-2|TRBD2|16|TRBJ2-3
CASSSRRDLAGGTQYF
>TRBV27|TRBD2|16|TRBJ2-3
CASSLARGAFGDTQYF
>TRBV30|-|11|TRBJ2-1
CAWSSWHGQFF
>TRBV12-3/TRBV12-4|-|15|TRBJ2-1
CASSLGASIYNEQFF
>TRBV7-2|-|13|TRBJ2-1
CASSSTSYNEQFF
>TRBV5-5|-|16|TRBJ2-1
CASSLGGGRSYNEQFF
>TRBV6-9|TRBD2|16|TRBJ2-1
CASSYSKRGGPNEQFF
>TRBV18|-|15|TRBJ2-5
CASSPDWGSRETQYF
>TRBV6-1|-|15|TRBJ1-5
CASKIASSSNQPQHF
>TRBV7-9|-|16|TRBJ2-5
CASSLASGREGETQYF
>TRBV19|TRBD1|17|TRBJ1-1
CASSTSPDRVGLTEAFF
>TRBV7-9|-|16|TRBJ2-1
CASSLEGIRSYNEQFF
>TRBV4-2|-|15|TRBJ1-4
CASSQDPTRGEKLFF
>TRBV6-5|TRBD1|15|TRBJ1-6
CASSYQGAPNSPLHF
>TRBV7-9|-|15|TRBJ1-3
CASSLMGATGNTIYF
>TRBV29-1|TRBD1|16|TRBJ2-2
CSAGPRDRVYDGELFF
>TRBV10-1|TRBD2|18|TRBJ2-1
CASSESLAGGPRDNEQFF
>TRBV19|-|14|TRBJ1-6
CASRRSSGGSPLHF
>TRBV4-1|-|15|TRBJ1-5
CASSLGVSSNQPQHF
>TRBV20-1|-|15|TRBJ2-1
CSARDQGWRGVEQFF
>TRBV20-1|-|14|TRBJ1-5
CSARGGGPRMDQHF
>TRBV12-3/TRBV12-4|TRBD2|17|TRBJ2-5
CASSLGLIGGAPETQYF
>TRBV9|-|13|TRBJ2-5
CASSVNQLETQYF
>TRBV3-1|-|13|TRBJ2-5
CASSQGLRGAKYF
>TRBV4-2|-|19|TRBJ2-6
CASSPGSAGWNSGANVLTF
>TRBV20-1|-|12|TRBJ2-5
CSVGRAEETQYF
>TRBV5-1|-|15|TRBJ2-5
CASSSGQAGQETQYF
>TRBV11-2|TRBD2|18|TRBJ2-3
CASTWGLAGTINTDTQYF
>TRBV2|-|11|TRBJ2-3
CASLELFTQYF
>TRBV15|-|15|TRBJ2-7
CATSPKASSPYEQYF
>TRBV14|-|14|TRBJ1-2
CASSLERVNYGYTF